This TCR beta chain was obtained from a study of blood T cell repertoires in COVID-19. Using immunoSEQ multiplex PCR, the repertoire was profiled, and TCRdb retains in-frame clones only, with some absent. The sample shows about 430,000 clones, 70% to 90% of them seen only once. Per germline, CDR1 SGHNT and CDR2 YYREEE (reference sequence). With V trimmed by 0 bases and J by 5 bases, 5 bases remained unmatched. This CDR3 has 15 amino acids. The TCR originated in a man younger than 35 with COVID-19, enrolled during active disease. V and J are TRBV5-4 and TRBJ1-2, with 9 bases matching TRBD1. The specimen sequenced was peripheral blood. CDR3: CASSLEGQGAYGYTF. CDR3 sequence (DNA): TGTGCCAGCAGCTTGGAGGGACAGGGTGCTTATGGCTACACCTTC.